The T cell receptor beta chain under discussion was sequenced for a study of blood T cell repertoires in COVID-19. TCRdb's copy holds only in-frame clones and misses some; the assay was immunoSEQ multiplex PCR. In the table there are about 160,000 clones, 78% of which are singletons. Germline V gives CDR1 MDHEN, CDR2 SYDVKM. Trimming took off 5 bases at V and 4 bases at J, with 18 bases between the two ends. This CDR3 is 17 amino acids long. This chain joins TRBV28 and TRBJ2-6; D might be TRBD2 (6 bases). The sequence derives from a woman of 80 years or more with acute or convalescent COVID-19. Sequencing was performed on peripheral blood. The CDR3: CASSPGVRGTGANVLTF. Here the CDR3 DNA reads TGTGCCAGCAGTCCGGGCGTTCGGGGGACCGGGGCCAACGTCCTGACTTTC.